This T cell receptor beta chain was sequenced in a study of T cells in localized non-small cell lung cancer. About this clone: What it binds is not known.

There are 15 residues in the CDR3. J gave up 8 bases and V 4 bases, and 9 bases lay outside the gene matches. Germline-derived CDR1 and CDR2 are LNHDA and SQIVND (reference sequence). Study results and caveats: Longer overall survival was associated with a higher density of T cells in the blood. Measurement of T cell clonality placed uninvolved adjacent lung highest, above the level in tumor. Across samples, adjacent lung featured a median 57 of the top 100 tumor clones.

Assay used: immunoSEQ multiplex PCR; TCRdb lists only in-frame clones, some missing. Among some 130,000 clones listed, 70% to 90% were seen once. V and J are TRBV19 and TRBJ1-1; 11 nucleotides line up with TRBD1. The sequence was collected from a female donor over 55 with stage I lung adenocarcinoma. Sequencing used peripheral blood, obtained before any cancer treatment. Written as DNA, the CDR3 is TGTGCCAGTAGTACCTCCAGGACAGGGGGCCAGGAAGCTTTCTTT. It is translated as CASSTSRTGGQEAFF.